The 20 T cell receptor beta chains given below trace back to one sample, sequenced in a study of identical twins. TCRdb reprocessed the 5' RACE reads via MiXCR and lists one record per CDR3 protein. This sample has hundreds of thousands of distinct CDR3 sequences, with about 8.1% found just once. This same sample was also taken into another study, of yellow fever vaccine responses in identical twins.

The specimen was memory (CD45RO+) T cells sorted from blood. The source is a woman between 18 and 30 years old in good health.

The rearrangement joins TRBV12-3 or TRBV12-4 to TRBJ1-1; D unresolved. Deletions cut 3 bases from V and 3 bases from J, with 8 bases between. The CDR3 length is 13 residues. Here the CDR3 DNA reads TGTGCCAGCAGTTTCTGGGAGGACACTGAAGCTTTCTTT. Translated, it gives CASSFWEDTEAFF.

Ten or more counts support this clonotype. The chain employs TRBV6-1 and TRBJ2-4; possibly TRBD2 for D (7 bases). Germline CDR1 MNHNS, CDR2 SASEGT. Deletions cut 1 base from V and 3 bases from J, with 10 bases between. The CDR3 spans 15 residues. The DNA for the CDR3 is TGTGCCAGCAGTGAAGAGGGGGGGTTCAAAAACATTCAGTACTTC. Translated, it gives CASSEEGGFKNIQYF.

This clonotype was seen a handful of times. The chain has TRBV20-1 and TRBJ1-2, with 8 bases matching TRBD1. There are 14 residues in the CDR3. Germline V gene data show CDR1 as DFQATT and CDR2 as SNEGSKA (reference sequence). Losses at the gene ends were 3 bases for V and 3 bases for J; bases not matched to a gene: 6. CDR3 nucleotide sequence: TGCAGTGCTAGGAGGACAGGGTATGACTATGGCTACACCTTC. Translated, it gives CSARRTGYDYGYTF.

This clonotype was detected many times. J is TRBJ2-4 and V is TRBV12-3 or TRBV12-4; no clear D. The ends were cut back, 7 bases at V and 9 bases at J, with 19 bases in the middle. This CDR3 contains 14 residues. The CDR3: CASTIGKGIGIQYF. CDR3 nucleotide sequence: TGTGCCAGCACTATAGGAAAGGGAATCGGCATTCAGTACTTC.

The rearrangement uses TRBV5-1 and TRBJ2-5, with a weak D call TRBD1 (5 bases). Trimming removed 0 bases at V and 5 bases at J, with 11 bases between. This CDR3 contains 14 residues. Germline loops: CDR1 SGHRS, CDR2 YFSETQ. For the CDR3, the DNA is TGCGCCAGCAGCTTGGATAGGGGTGCTGAGACCCAGTACTTC. Amino acid sequence: CASSLDRGAETQYF.

The rearrangement links TRBV5-4 to TRBJ1-6; a possible D gene is TRBD1 (5 bases). The CDR3 extends over 15 amino acids. The V gene lost 0 bases and the J gene lost 7 bases, with 11 bases spanning the gap. In germline, CDR1 is SGHNT, CDR2 YYREEE (reference sequence). CDR3 sequence: CASSLESGANSPLHF. CDR3 coding DNA: TGTGCCAGCAGCTTGGAGTCTGGGGCCAATTCACCCCTCCACTTT.

This clonotype has just a few counts. In nucleotides, the CDR3 is TGTGCCAGCAGCCCCAGAAAGGGGGGGGCGTCGAATGAGCAGTTCTTC. This codes for CASSPRKGGASNEQFF. The chain uses TRBV5-8 and TRBJ2-1, with D perhaps TRBD2 (7 bases). CDR1 and CDR2 (germline): SGHTS, YDEGEE. This CDR3 has 16 residues. V was shortened by 4 bases and J by 7 bases, with 21 bases between the two germline ends. Drawing the rest from reference TRBV5-8 and TRBJ2-1, the complete variable domain is EAGVTQSPTHLIKTRGQQATLRCSPISGHTSVYWYQQALGLGLQFLLWYDEGEERNRGNFPPRFSGRQFPNYSSELNVNALELEDSALYLCASSPRKGGASNEQFFGPGTRLTVL.

The chain recombines TRBV7-9 with TRBJ1-3; D is possibly TRBD1 (5 bases). The V gene lost 2 bases and the J gene lost 0 bases, with 11 bases spanning the gap. CDR1 and CDR2 (germline): SEHNR, FQNEAQ (reference sequence). CDR3 length: 16 residues. CDR3 DNA sequence: TGTGCCAGCAGCTTAACGGCAGGGAGCTCTGGAAACACCATATATTTT. This gives the protein CASSLTAGSSGNTIYF.

This clonotype was seen repeatedly, ten times or more. This chain uses TRBV3-1 with TRBJ2-1, with 15 bases fitting TRBD2. Germline V CDR1 and CDR2: LGHDT, YNNKEL (reference sequence). The length of the CDR3 is 16 residues. V shed 0 bases, J shed 10 bases, and the junction held 4 bases outside the gene matches. CDR3 amino acids: CASSQDRTSGRGEQFF. Here the CDR3 DNA reads TGTGCCAGCAGCCAAGATAGGACTAGCGGGAGGGGAGAGCAGTTCTTC.

This clonotype was recorded a few times. This chain uses TRBV25-1 with TRBJ1-1; no definite D call. V shed 4 bases and J shed 1 base, with 10 bases lying between them. The CDR3 has 14 amino acids. Germline CDR1 reads MGHDK; CDR2 reads SYGVNS. This CDR3 reads CASSAWVPNTEAFF. DNA of the CDR3: TGTGCCAGCAGTGCATGGGTCCCGAACACTGAAGCTTTCTTT.

This clonotype came up a few times. The rearrangement joins TRBV2 to TRBJ1-6, with 8 bases matching TRBD1. The CDR3 is 13 residues long. The V gene's germline CDR1 is SNHLY and CDR2 FYNNEI. J lost 7 bases, V lost 7 bases, and 3 bases had no gene match. CDR3 loop: CASTGTGNSPLHF. The CDR3 nucleotides are TGTGCCAGCACCGGGACAGGCAATTCACCCCTCCACTTT. The complete variable domain, with remaining parts taken from reference TRBV2 and TRBJ1-6, reads EPEVTQTPSHQVTQMGQEVILRCVPISNHLYFYWYRQILGQKVEFLVSFYNNEISEKSEIFDDQFSVERPDGSNFTLKIRSTKLEDSAMYFCASTGTGNSPLHFGNGTRLTVT.

About this clonotype: This is likely a read error, given that the CDR3 carries no conserved phenylalanine or tryptophan at its end. This chain joins TRBV10-2 and TRBJ2-5; 8 bases are a match to TRBD2. This CDR3 comprises 14 residues. V shed 3 bases, J shed 2 bases, and the junction held 2 bases outside the gene matches. Germline loops: CDR1 WSHSY, CDR2 SAAADI. The CDR3 bases are TGCGCCAGCAGTGATGCTAGCGGGCAAGAGACCCAGTACTCC. Protein: CASSDASGQETQYS.

Many counts were recorded for this clonotype. The chain uses TRBV12-3 or TRBV12-4 and TRBJ1-5, with D tentatively TRBD1 (5 bases). CDR3 length: 16 residues. Trimming cost V 5 bases and J 7 bases, with 21 bases left between them. Here the CDR3 reads CASSLRSGAGYQPQHF. CDR3 DNA sequence: TGTGCCAGCAGTCTTAGAAGTGGGGCAGGATACCAGCCCCAGCATTTT.

This clonotype was observed many times. V is TRBV12-3 or TRBV12-4 and J is TRBJ2-2; 7 positions agree with TRBD2. With 0 bases clipped from V and 3 bases from J, the junction kept 1 base outside the gene matches. CDR3 length: 15 residues. This CDR3 is CASSLAGGYTGELFF. The CDR3 nucleotides are TGTGCCAGCAGTTTAGCGGGAGGGTACACCGGGGAGCTGTTTTTT.

In its sample, this clonotype was seen a few times. This chain uses TRBV11-2 with TRBJ2-5, with unresolved D. This CDR3 comprises 14 residues. Looked up from germline, CDR1 is SGHAT and CDR2 is FQNNGV. V lost 5 bases, J lost 7 bases, and 17 bases lay in between. The CDR3 reads CASSPPLAMVTQYF. The DNA for the CDR3 is TGTGCCAGCAGCCCCCCCCTCGCGATGGTGACCCAGTACTTC.

This clonotype has a count of ten or more. The rearrangement uses TRBV6-5 and TRBJ2-3, with D tentatively TRBD2 (5 bases). The germline gives CDR1 MNHEY, CDR2 SVGAGI. The ends were cut back, 2 bases at V and 6 bases at J, with 6 bases in the middle. This CDR3 has 12 residues. The CDR3 reads CASSYAGDTQYF. In DNA form, the CDR3 reads TGTGCCAGCAGTTACGCGGGTGATACGCAGTATTTT.

This clonotype has just a few counts. The chain uses TRBV21-1 and TRBJ1-4. TRBV21-1 is annotated as a pseudogene. The CDR3 runs to 18 residues. CDR3: CASSSRGGTTDPNEKLFF. The CDR3 bases are TGTGCCAGCAGCAGTCGGGGGGGGACCACCGACCCTAATGAAAAACTGTTTTTT.

The table lists this clonotype with a few counts. The genes are TRBV6-1 and TRBJ1-2; a possible D gene is TRBD1 (5 bases). CDR1 MNHNS and CDR2 SASEGT come from the germline V gene. This CDR3 comprises 14 residues. The germline V and J ends were trimmed by 1 base and 5 bases, with 11 bases remaining between them. This CDR3 reads CASSEEQARYGYTF. CDR3 sequence (DNA): TGTGCCAGCAGTGAAGAACAGGCTCGTTATGGCTACACCTTC.

This clonotype was observed at least ten times. This rearrangement joins TRBV11-1 to TRBJ1-2; D remains ambiguous. Germline V lookup: CDR1 SGHAT, CDR2 FQDESV (reference sequence). Trimming shortened V by 4 bases and J by 0 bases, and 21 bases separated the two germline ends. The CDR3 has 18 amino acids. CDR3 sequence: CASSSPDAAPLTNYGYTF. CDR3 nucleotide sequence: TGTGCCAGCAGCTCTCCGGACGCAGCCCCGCTTACTAACTATGGCTACACCTTC. Drawing the rest from reference TRBV11-1 and TRBJ1-2, the complete variable domain is EAEVAQSPRYKITEKSQAVAFWCDPISGHATLYWYRQILGQGPELLVQFQDESVVDDSQLPKDRFSAERLKGVDSTLKIQPAELGDSAMYLCASSSPDAAPLTNYGYTFGSGTRLTVV.

The rearrangement uses TRBV2 and TRBJ1-5; D is possibly TRBD1 (5 bases). This CDR3 spans 14 amino acids. CDR1 is SNHLY, CDR2 FYNNEI, per germline. Trimming left V 3 bases short and J 7 bases short, with 13 bases between. The CDR3, as DNA: TGTGCCAGCAGTGAGGCGGGCAGGGAACAGCCCCAGCATTTT. Encoded protein: CASSEAGREQPQHF.